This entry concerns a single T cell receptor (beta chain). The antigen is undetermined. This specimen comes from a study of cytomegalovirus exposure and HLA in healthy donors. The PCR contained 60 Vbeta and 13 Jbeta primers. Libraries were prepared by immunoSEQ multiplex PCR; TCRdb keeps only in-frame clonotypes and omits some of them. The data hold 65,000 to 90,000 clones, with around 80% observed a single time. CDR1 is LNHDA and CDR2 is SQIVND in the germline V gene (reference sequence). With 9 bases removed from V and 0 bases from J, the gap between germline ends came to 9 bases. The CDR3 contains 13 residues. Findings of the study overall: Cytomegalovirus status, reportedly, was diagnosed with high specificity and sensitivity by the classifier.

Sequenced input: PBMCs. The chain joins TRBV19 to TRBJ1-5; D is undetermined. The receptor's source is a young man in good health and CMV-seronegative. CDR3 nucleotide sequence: TGTGCCAGCCGGGATTTTAGCAATCAGCCCCAGCATTTT. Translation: CASRDFSNQPQHF. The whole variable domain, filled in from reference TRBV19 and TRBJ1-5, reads DGGITQSPKYLFRKEGQNVTLSCEQNLNHDAMYWYRQDPGQGLRLIYYSQIVNDFQKGDIAEGYSVSREKKESFPLTVTSAQKNPTAFYLCASRDFSNQPQHFGDGTRLSIL.